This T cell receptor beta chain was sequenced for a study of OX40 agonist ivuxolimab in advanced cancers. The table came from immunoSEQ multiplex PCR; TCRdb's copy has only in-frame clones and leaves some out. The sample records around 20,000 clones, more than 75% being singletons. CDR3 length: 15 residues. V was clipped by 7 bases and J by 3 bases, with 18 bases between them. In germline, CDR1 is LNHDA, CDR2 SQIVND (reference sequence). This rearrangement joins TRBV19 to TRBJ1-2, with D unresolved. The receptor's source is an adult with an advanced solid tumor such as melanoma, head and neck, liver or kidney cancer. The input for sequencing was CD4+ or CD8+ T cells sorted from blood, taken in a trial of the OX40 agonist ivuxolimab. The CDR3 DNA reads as TGTGCCAGTAAGGGTCAAGGGCTCAACGACTATGGCTACACCTTC. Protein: CASKGQGLNDYGYTF. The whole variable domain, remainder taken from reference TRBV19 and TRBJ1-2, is DGGITQSPKYLFRKEGQNVTLSCEQNLNHDAMYWYRQDPGQGLRLIYYSQIVNDFQKGDIAEGYSVSREKKESFPLTVTSAQKNPTAFYLCASKGQGLNDYGYTFGSGTRLTVV.